The rows below give T cell receptor beta chains drawn from one sample of a study of immune characterization of retroperitoneal liposarcoma. TCRdb redid the calling of the PCR reads with MiXCR, one entry per CDR3 protein. Altogether about 10,000 distinct CDR3 sequences are present, around a quarter being singletons, with the ten largest covering 6.5% to 8.5%. Sequenced material: tumor tissue. The receptors derive from a male donor with retroperitoneal liposarcoma. CDR3s include the opening cysteine and the closing phenylalanine or tryptophan. D genes are given only for firm matches. Expanded clones get a size class; other rows say once, few or many, or leave the size out.

j_gene: TRBJ2-3
d_gene: -
abundance: -
v_gene: TRBV6-1
CDR3nt: TGTGCCAGCAGTGAAGGGTGGGGTTTAGGAGATACGCAGTATTTT
CDR3aa: CASSEGWGLGDTQYF

j_gene: TRBJ2-1
d_gene: -
abundance: -
v_gene: TRBV12-3/TRBV12-4
CDR3nt: TGTGCCAGCAGTTTCTTAAGGCAGGGAAACAATGAGCAGTTCTTC
CDR3aa: CASSFLRQGNNEQFF

j_gene: TRBJ2-5
d_gene: TRBD2
abundance: -
v_gene: TRBV6-4
CDR3nt: TGTGCCAGCAGTGACTCGTCGGGGGGGCCTAGTGAGCAGTACTTC
CDR3aa: CASSDSSGGPSEQYF

j_gene: TRBJ2-7
d_gene: -
abundance: medium-sized
v_gene: TRBV7-2
CDR3nt: TGTGCCAGCAGCTTGAGGCGGGACTACGAGCAGTACTTC
CDR3aa: CASSLRRDYEQYF

j_gene: TRBJ2-7
d_gene: -
abundance: -
v_gene: TRBV7-2
CDR3nt: TGTGCCAGCAGCGTGGAGGAGGGTGCTTACGAGCAGTACTTC
CDR3aa: CASSVEEGAYEQYF

j_gene: TRBJ2-5
d_gene: -
abundance: -
v_gene: TRBV4-1
CDR3nt: TGCGCCAGCAGCCCTAGAGTAGGGTTGGAGACCCAGTACTTC
CDR3aa: CASSPRVGLETQYF

j_gene: TRBJ2-1
d_gene: TRBD1
abundance: -
v_gene: TRBV6-1
CDR3nt: TGTGCCAGTAGTCAACAGGGGATCTGGGAGCAGTTCTTC
CDR3aa: CASSQQGIWEQFF

j_gene: TRBJ2-5
d_gene: TRBD1
abundance: many
v_gene: TRBV7-8
CDR3nt: TGTGCCAGCAGCCCCAGTGGACAGGGACCGGGTTACAATGAGCAGTACTTC
CDR3aa: CASSPSGQGPGYNEQYF

j_gene: TRBJ1-2
d_gene: -
abundance: medium-sized
v_gene: TRBV7-2
CDR3nt: TGTGCCAGCAGCCGCGCGGGTCCCTATGGCTACACCTTC
CDR3aa: CASSRAGPYGYTF

j_gene: TRBJ1-2
d_gene: -
abundance: few
v_gene: TRBV11-2
CDR3nt: TGTGCCAGCAGCTTAGATCGGACGAGAGGCTACACCTTC
CDR3aa: CASSLDRTRGYTF

j_gene: TRBJ1-1
d_gene: -
abundance: many
v_gene: TRBV12-3/TRBV12-4
CDR3nt: TGTGCCAGCAGTCCCAAGGGGTGGGTGGGCGGCACTGAAGCTTTCTTT
CDR3aa: CASSPKGWVGGTEAFF

j_gene: TRBJ2-1
d_gene: -
abundance: -
v_gene: TRBV6-1
CDR3nt: TGTGCCAGCACCAGGGACATTAGTAACAATGAGCAGTTCTTC
CDR3aa: CASTRDISNNEQFF

j_gene: TRBJ1-2
d_gene: -
abundance: few
v_gene: TRBV28
CDR3nt: TGTGCCAGCAGTTCTCAGGGGTTGGGCTACACCTTC
CDR3aa: CASSSQGLGYTF

j_gene: TRBJ2-1
d_gene: TRBD2
abundance: -
v_gene: TRBV6-1
CDR3nt: TGTGCCAGCGGGGGTCGGGGGGTCTACAATGAGCAGTTCTTC
CDR3aa: CASGGRGVYNEQFF

j_gene: TRBJ2-7
d_gene: -
abundance: medium-sized
v_gene: TRBV6-1
CDR3nt: TGTGCCAGCAGTACACTTGACAGGTCTAGATCCAATGAGCAGTACTTC
CDR3aa: CASSTLDRSRSNEQYF

j_gene: TRBJ2-1
d_gene: TRBD2
abundance: many
v_gene: TRBV12-3/TRBV12-4
CDR3nt: TGTGCCAGCAGTTTGGGCGGGGGGTCCTACAATGAGCAGTTCTTC
CDR3aa: CASSLGGGSYNEQFF

j_gene: TRBJ2-1
d_gene: -
abundance: medium-sized
v_gene: TRBV7-3
CDR3nt: TGTGCCAGCAGCTTACTTGGACCCTCGAACAATGAGCAGTTCTTC
CDR3aa: CASSLLGPSNNEQFF

j_gene: TRBJ2-7
d_gene: -
abundance: medium-sized
v_gene: TRBV7-2
CDR3nt: TGTGCCAGCAGCATATCGGGAGAACGGTACGAGCAGTACTTC
CDR3aa: CASSISGERYEQYF

j_gene: TRBJ2-1
d_gene: -
abundance: -
v_gene: TRBV27
CDR3nt: TGTGCCAGCAGTTTACCACCCGCCAACTCCTACAATGAGCAGTTCTTC
CDR3aa: CASSLPPANSYNEQFF

j_gene: TRBJ2-5
d_gene: -
abundance: medium-sized
v_gene: TRBV7-2
CDR3nt: TGTGCCAGCACCCCCCCGACTAGGAAGGAGACCCAGTACTTC
CDR3aa: CASTPPTRKETQYF

j_gene: TRBJ1-1
d_gene: -
abundance: few
v_gene: TRBV28
CDR3nt: TGTGCCAGCAGAATCGGAGCGAACACTGAAGCTTTCTTT
CDR3aa: CASRIGANTEAFF

j_gene: TRBJ2-5
d_gene: -
abundance: medium-sized
v_gene: TRBV7-6
CDR3nt: TGTGCCAGCAGCTTCGTGCAGCAAGAGACCCAGTACTTC
CDR3aa: CASSFVQQETQYF

j_gene: TRBJ1-1
d_gene: -
abundance: few
v_gene: TRBV7-2
CDR3nt: TGTGCCAGCAGCTTATTTGTCAGGGTAACTGAAGCTTTCTTT
CDR3aa: CASSLFVRVTEAFF